The clone carrying this TCR beta chain appeared a few times. The DNA is left out, because the CDR3 cannot be placed on it with certainty; the CDR3 is given as TCRdb lists it. The data stem from a study of CD8+CD57+ T cells in acquired aplastic anemia. Investigators profiled TCR beta VDJ and CDR3 from genomic DNA template. MiXCR was run by TCRdb on the reads, yielding one entry per CDR3 protein. Of just over 400,000 distinct CDR3 sequences in the sample, 65% to 80% were seen once. With termini counted, the CDR3 has 14 amino acids. Germline V lookup: CDR1 SGHTA, CDR2 FQGNSA. The V gene is TRBV7-2, the J gene TRBJ2-5; no DNA check was done on the table's D call, TRBD2. The clonotype was recovered from a human donor in good health, serving as a control. The sequencing sample was made of sorted CD4+, CD8+, or CD8+CD57+ T cells (not recorded which) from PBMCs. CDR3 protein: CASSVQETQYFGPF.